The T cell receptor (beta chain) under discussion was sequenced for a study of blood T cell repertoires in COVID-19. Study-level information: Samples of COVID-19 (acute and convalescent) were obtained from the United States, Italy and Spain. Sources were T cells, B-cell-depleted T cells, or PBMCs; the material itself was cDNA or gDNA.

As processed by the authors: Reference gene primer amplification gave nucleated cell count estimates. TCRdb's table, derived via immunoSEQ multiplex PCR, lists solely in-frame clones and lacks some. The DNA gave D and trimming, while V, J and clone size come from that table. This sample has some 250,000 clones, with 75% to 90% found just once. The CDR3 covers 13 residues. V gave up 0 bases and J gave up 13 bases, with 15 bases separating them. Germline V gene data show CDR1 as SGHAT and CDR2 as FQNNGV. The receptor was isolated from a man aged 25-40 years who had recovered from COVID-19. The rearrangement uses TRBV11-2 and TRBJ1-1; tentatively, D is TRBD1 (5 bases). Sequencing input: peripheral blood. CDR3 DNA sequence: TGTGCCAGCAGCTTAGATCGGACACCAACTATTTTCTTT. Protein product: CASSLDRTPTIFF.